This T cell receptor (beta chain) is drawn from a study of beta chain features in type 1 diabetes. Findings and caveats of the study: TCRB CDR3 length was moderately but significantly reduced in all four CD4+ subsets of Type 1 diabetes patients. When VDJ junctions were examined, type 1 diabetes patients showed fewer insertions and more deletions.

The CDR3 is made up of 15 amino acids. Trimming cost V 2 bases and J 5 bases; bases outside gene matches: 6. Germline CDR1 is SGHTA and CDR2 is FQGNSA. The investigators reverse transcribed all of the isolated RNA, so they sequenced expressed TCRB transcripts. Only in-frame clones appear in the TCRdb table, and some are missing; sequencing was by immunoSEQ multiplex PCR. The data contain 55,000 to 85,000 clones, 49% of them singletons. As concerns this clone: Its specificity is not known.

This TCR came from a young man with type 1 diabetes. Sample: central memory CD4+ T cells from blood. This rearrangement joins TRBV7-2 to TRBJ2-1, with 7 bases lining up with TRBD2. The CDR3 is CASSLQTSRDNEQFF. Here the CDR3 DNA reads TGTGCCAGCAGCTTACAGACTAGCCGGGACAATGAGCAGTTCTTC.